Below are 17 T cell receptor beta chains sequenced from a single sample in a study of T cell clonality in common variable immunodeficiency (dated by TCRdb to the mid-2010s). Study-level results and caveats: CVID TCRbeta sequences were reported to have fewer deletions and N-nucleotide insertions and to lack highly modified clones with 13 or more V deletions.

The library was obtained by the immunoSEQ multiplex PCR assay. TCRdb carries this immuneACCESS record with in-frame sequences only. Its versions omit some clonotypes, under half of them owing to an unresolved V gene in the studies checked, with the rest unexplained. The sample comprises some 25,000 clones, and every one was counted more than once. 3% to 5% of the sample is in the top ten clones. Their antigen targets remain unknown. The material sequenced was peripheral blood mononuclear cells. Source of these receptors: a human donor with common variable immunodeficiency.

Of note for this clone: The read finishes 3 residues shy of the CDR3 end, and the germline J gene is used to complete it. This chain uses TRBV5-1 with TRBJ2-1, with 8 bases aligning to TRBD2. The V and J ends lost 1 base and 4 bases, in that order; junction bases with no gene match: 4. CDR3 length equals 15 residues. Germline CDR1 reads SGHRS; CDR2 reads YFSETQ. This chain's CDR3 is CASSLSGGDYNEQFF. The sequenced part of the CDR3 DNA is TGCGCCAGCAGCTTGAGCGGGGGCGATTACAATGAG. The full variable domain, in which reference TRBV5-1 and TRBJ2-1 provide the parts outside the CDR3, is KAGVTQTPRYLIKTRGQQVTLSCSPISGHRSVSWYQQTPGQGLQFLFEYFSETQRNKGNFPGRFSGRQFSNSRSEMNVSTLELGDSALYLCASSLSGGDYNEQFFGPGTRLTVL.

Only a few counts were recorded for this clone. With the read ending 3 residues before the CDR3 end, the germline J gene is used to fill in that end. This sample also contains other DNA sequences that code for the same CDR3. This chain joins TRBV18 and TRBJ1-2; D perhaps matches TRBD1 (6 bases). The germline V and J ends were trimmed by 3 bases and 0 bases, with 11 bases remaining between them. CDR1 is KGHSH and CDR2 is LQKENI in the germline V gene. This CDR3 region has 15 residues. Incomplete CDR3 DNA: TGTGCCAGCTCACCTGGGGGCCGTTCTAACTATGGC. This encodes CASSPGGRSNYG. The entire CDR3 reads CASSPGGRSNYGYTF.

In this sample, this clone turned up many times. With the read ending 3 residues before the CDR3 end, the germline J gene is used to fill in that end. V is TRBV19 and J is TRBJ1-6, with D unresolved. V gave up 10 bases and J gave up 2 bases, with 12 bases separating them. The CDR3 has 14 residues. Looked up from germline, CDR1 is LNHDA and CDR2 is SQIVND (reference sequence). The CDR3: CATTEGPYNSPLHF. The DNA read from the CDR3 is TGTGCCACCACCGAGGGCCCCTATAATTCACCC.

Regarding this clone: The missing CDR3 end, 3 residues past where the read stops, is filled in from the germline J gene. The chain has TRBV6-1 and TRBJ2-5; TRBD2 matches at 7 bases. The junction had 3 bases not matched to a gene; V was cut back by 2 bases and J by 3 bases. CDR1 and CDR2 (germline): MNHNS, SASEGT. The CDR3 runs to 14 residues. This CDR3 reads CASSEQSGKETQYF. CDR3 DNA, as far as it was read: TGTGCCAGCAGTGAACAGAGCGGGAAAGAGACC.

Ten or more counts support this clone. The missing CDR3 end, 3 residues past where the read stops, is filled in from the germline J gene. This sequence joins TRBV5-1 and TRBJ1-4; 8 bases agree with TRBD1. From germline, CDR1 is SGHRS and CDR2 YFSETQ. The CDR3 contains 17 residues. The J segment lost 7 bases and the V segment lost 0 bases, leaving 11 bases of the junction unmatched. The CDR3 protein is CASSLGHYRGESEKLFF. The CDR3 bases that were read are TGCGCCAGCAGCTTGGGGCACTACAGGGGGGAGAGTGAAAAA. Full variable domain (missing parts from reference TRBV5-1 and TRBJ1-4): KAGVTQTPRYLIKTRGQQVTLSCSPISGHRSVSWYQQTPGQGLQFLFEYFSETQRNKGNFPGRFSGRQFSNSRSEMNVSTLELGDSALYLCASSLGHYRGESEKLFFGSGTQLSVL.

To note about this clone: The CDR3 end lies 3 residues beyond the end of the read and is filled in from the germline J gene. V and J are TRBV30 and TRBJ2-7; the D gene could be TRBD1 or TRBD2 (6 bases each). Germline CDR1 and CDR2: GTSNPN and SVGIG (reference sequence). Deletions cut 5 bases from V and 1 base from J, with 21 bases between. This CDR3 comprises 16 residues. The part of the CDR3 DNA that was read is TGTGCCTGGCCGGGACACCCGGGAGTAGCGTCCTACGAG. Amino acids: CAWPGHPGVASYE. The entire CDR3 reads CAWPGHPGVASYEQYF.

A word on this clone: The germline gene is not matched at one end of the junction; a read error may be the cause. The sequenced part of the CDR3 DNA is TGTCCCAGCAGCTTATCCGCCCGCCGCACAGTGAACACTGAA. Translation: CPSSLSARRTVNTE. The whole CDR3 region reads CPSSLSARRTVNTEAFF. The chain uses TRBV7-6 and TRBJ1-1; D remains unclear. The CDR3 goes on 3 residues after the read ends, and that part is filled in from the germline J gene. Germline CDR1 is SGHVS and CDR2 is FNYEAQ. The CDR3 has 17 amino acids.

In the case of this clone: Read sequence stops 3 residues before the CDR3 end, and the germline J gene provides the missing end. The gene calls are TRBV19 and TRBJ2-7; TRBD1 is a possible D gene (7 bases). Trimming took off 4 bases at V and 3 bases at J, with 16 bases between the two ends. The CDR3 spans 15 residues. Germline values: CDR1 LNHDA, CDR2 SQIVND (reference sequence). CDR3 DNA, as far as it was read: TGTGCCAGTAGTACACAGGACAGGAGGGGCTACGAG. Translated, it gives CASSTQDRRGYE. The CDR3 reads in full as CASSTQDRRGYEQYF.

This clone was picked up many times. The CDR3 spells CASRATSGNFGEQYF. The sequenced CDR3 bases are TGTGCCAGCAGGGCCACTAGCGGGAATTTCGGCGAG. The J gene is TRBJ2-7, the V gene TRBV2; 10 positions match TRBD2. The CDR3 is cut off 3 residues early in the read; its end comes from the germline J gene. From germline, CDR1 is SNHLY and CDR2 FYNNEI. CDR3 size: 15 residues. Trimming cost V 6 bases and J 6 bases; bases outside gene matches: 11.

This clone was seen a few times. The read comes to an end 3 residues before the CDR3 does, leaving the germline J gene to fill in the end. The rearrangement uses TRBV5-4 and TRBJ2-1; 7 bases agree with TRBD2. This CDR3 has 15 residues. Germline CDR1 is SGHNT and CDR2 is YYREEE (reference sequence). Trimming removed 4 bases from V and 2 bases from J; junction bases left unmatched: 6. The CDR3 sequence is CASSPSGKAYNEQFF. The CDR3 DNA, read in part, is TGTGCCAGCAGCCCTAGCGGAAAAGCCTACAATGAG. The complete variable domain, with remaining parts taken from reference TRBV5-4 and TRBJ2-1, reads ETGVTQSPTHLIKTRGQQVTLRCSSQSGHNTVSWYQQALGQGPQFIFQYYREEENGRGNFPPRFSGLQFPNYSSELNVNALELDDSALYLCASSPSGKAYNEQFFGPGTRLTVL.

This clone was counted only a few times. The read falls 3 residues short of the CDR3 end, and the missing part is taken from the germline J gene. V is TRBV5-1 and J is TRBJ2-5; 9 bases agree with TRBD2. V was pared by 4 bases and J by 4 bases, with 5 bases of the junction left unmatched. Germline V CDR1 and CDR2: SGHRS, YFSETQ. The CDR3 spans 14 residues. CDR3 amino acids: CASSRTSVLETQYF. CDR3 DNA, as far as it was read: TGCGCCAGCAGCCGGACTAGCGTACTAGAGACC.

A note on this clone: The sequenced fragment ends 3 residues before the CDR3 boundary, so the rest is inferred from the germline J gene. The chain employs TRBV7-2 and TRBJ2-7, with 7 bases fitting TRBD2. Germline CDR1 reads SGHTA; CDR2 reads FQGNSA. There are 14 residues in the CDR3. V shed 4 bases and J 5 bases; nucleotides not matched to a gene: 8. CDR3 bases read: TGTGCCAGCAGCTCCGGGGGGTATTACCACGAG. Its translation is CASSSGGYYHE. The whole CDR3 sequence reads CASSSGGYYHEQYF. The whole variable domain, remainder taken from reference TRBV7-2 and TRBJ2-7, is GAGVSQSPSNKVTEKGKDVELRCDPISGHTALYWYRQSLGQGLEFLIYFQGNSAPDKSGLPSDRFSAERTGGSVSTLTIQRTQQEDSAVYLCASSSGGYYHEQYFGPGTRLTVT.

This clone was seen only a few times. The observed sequence ends 3 residues before the CDR3 terminus, with the missing tail filled in from the germline J gene. The rearrangement links TRBV5-1 to TRBJ2-1, with 9 bases lining up with TRBD2. Trimming cost V 0 bases and J 8 bases; bases outside gene matches: 3. The CDR3 runs to 14 residues. Germline-derived CDR1 and CDR2 are SGHRS and YFSETQ. The CDR3 bases that were read are TGCGCCAGCAGCTTGGCCCTAGCGGGATATGAG. This codes for CASSLALAGYE. The complete CDR3 reads CASSLALAGYEQFF.

This clone was seen a few times. CDR3 bases read: TGTGCCAGCTCACCAAGACTAGCGGATCTCCAAGAGACC. Translation gives CASSPRLADLQET. The whole CDR3 region reads CASSPRLADLQETQYF. The chain recombines TRBV18 with TRBJ2-5; the match to TRBD2 covers 9 bases. With the read ending 3 residues before the CDR3 end, the germline J gene is used to fill in that end. The CDR3 runs to 16 residues. Trimming removed 2 bases from V and 1 base from J; junction bases left unmatched: 5. Germline V CDR1 and CDR2: KGHSH, LQKENI.

On this clone: The read finishes 3 residues shy of the CDR3 end, and the germline J gene is used to complete it. This chain connects TRBV19 to TRBJ1-6, with 9 bases identical to TRBD1. The CDR3 length is 13 residues. V lost 9 bases, J lost 8 bases, and 5 bases stayed unmatched. CDR1 is LNHDA, CDR2 SQIVND, per germline (reference sequence). This CDR3 is CASSGQGYSPLHF. CDR3 bases read: TGTGCCAGCTCGGGACAGGGTTATTCACCC.

The sample holds a few counts of this clone. The sequence runs out 3 residues before the end of the CDR3; the remainder is reconstructed from the germline J gene. The chain employs TRBV2 and TRBJ2-7; 7 nucleotides align to TRBD2. Germline V gene lookup returns CDR1 SNHLY and CDR2 FYNNEI. V lost 8 bases and J lost 0; bases outside the gene matches: 10. The CDR3 totals 15 residues. The CDR3: CASAPRGISSYEQYF. CDR3 DNA, as far as it was read: TGTGCCAGCGCCCCGCGGGGGATAAGCTCCTACGAG. The full variable domain, completed using reference TRBV2 and TRBJ2-7, is EPEVTQTPSHQVTQMGQEVILRCVPISNHLYFYWYRQILGQKVEFLVSFYNNEISEKSEIFDDQFSVERPDGSNFTLKIRSTKLEDSAMYFCASAPRGISSYEQYFGPGTRLTVT.

Worth noting for this clone: With the read ending 3 residues before the CDR3 end, the germline J gene is used to fill in that end. V usage is TRBV7-2 and J usage is TRBJ2-5, with D unclear. The V gene lost 5 bases and the J gene lost 6 bases, with 7 bases spanning the gap. The CDR3 spans 11 residues. Germline V CDR1 and CDR2: SGHTA, FQGNSA. The sequenced part of the CDR3 DNA is TGTGCCAGCAGCCATACAAAGACC. It encodes CASSHTKT. The entire CDR3 reads CASSHTKTQYF.